This T cell receptor beta chain came from a study of blood T cell repertoires in COVID-19 (TCRdb year 2020). Regarding the study in general: Samples covering the acute and convalescent phases of COVID-19 were provided by collaborators in the United States, Italy and Spain. Where available, HLA class I and class II types were taken from metadata supplied by the sample provider and were not determined by assay-based typing. Deeply sampled blood TCRbeta repertoires from subjects exposed to, actively infected with, or recovered from COVID-19 were included in the dataset. The repertoires were released in a freely available public database meant as a resource for research on the immune response to SARS-CoV-2. Samples were obtained from the ongoing ImmuneRACE study (first 160 participants) and from about 1,300 subjects provided by 6 global collaborators. The prospective study material was composed of cDNA or gDNA derived from T cells, B-cell-depleted T cells, or PBMCs. A de-identified subject ID, COVID-19 status, age in years and sex were almost always included in the sample metadata. The investigation overall reported the following: How much clinical and demographic metadata was included differed by source and by participant, and the metadata was provided uncurated.

Trimmed from V: 4 bases; trimmed from J: 3 bases; junction bases lacking a gene match: 5. As encoded in the germline V gene, CDR1 is SGHRS while CDR2 is YFSETQ. The CDR3 goes from the cysteine to the phenylalanine over 15 residues. Kept here is only the CDR3 DNA, which spans 45 bases and is read in frame from base 1. TCRbeta CDR3 regions were amplified from genomic DNA using the immunoSEQ Assay, a bias-controlled multiplex PCR. The original pipeline was this. The number of nucleated cells in each sample was estimated by amplification of reference gene primers within the assay. Sequence reads were collapsed and filtered to measure the absolute abundance of every unique TCRbeta CDR3 rearrangement. For each sample, productive Simpson clonality was calculated as the square root of Simpson's diversity index across productive rearrangements. TCRdb provides this immuneACCESS table in a form limited to in-frame rearrangements. Some clones are lacking; in checked studies, under half of them reflect an unresolved V gene, and why the rest are absent is not known. V, J and clone size were drawn from that table, and D and trimming were deduced from the DNA. The sample yields some 370,000 clones; around 92% were counted once. In total, the top ten clones hold more than 0.95% of the sample.

This clone was observed a few times. Its antigen specificity is not known. No base quality information exists; no much larger clone differs at one position. Within the sample, other DNA sequences also encode this same CDR3. Whole blood was collected in K2EDTA tubes by collaborating institutions according to the institutions' own protocols. For TCRbeta analysis, collaborators shipped samples in one of three forms: frozen whole blood, isolated PBMCs, or DNA extracted from either of those sample types. Sequenced sample: peripheral blood. The chain uses TRBV5-1 and TRBJ2-1; 9 of the junction bases match TRBD1. The sequence came from a middle-aged man with acute or convalescent COVID-19. Here the CDR3 is given as CASSLRTGDYNEQFF. The nucleotides are TGCGCCAGCAGCCTAAGGACAGGGGACTACAATGAGCAGTTCTTC.